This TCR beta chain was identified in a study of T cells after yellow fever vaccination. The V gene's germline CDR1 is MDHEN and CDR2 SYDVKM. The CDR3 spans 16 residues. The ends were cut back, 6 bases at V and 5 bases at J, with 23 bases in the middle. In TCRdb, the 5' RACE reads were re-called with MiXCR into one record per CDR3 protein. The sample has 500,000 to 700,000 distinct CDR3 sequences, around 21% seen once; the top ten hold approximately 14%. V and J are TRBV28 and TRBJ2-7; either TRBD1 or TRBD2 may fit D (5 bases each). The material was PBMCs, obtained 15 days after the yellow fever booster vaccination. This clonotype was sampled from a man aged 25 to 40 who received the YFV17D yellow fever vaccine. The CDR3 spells CASRTSGAEGMNEQYF. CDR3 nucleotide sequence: TGTGCCAGCAGGACCTCTGGGGCCGAGGGTATGAACGAGCAGTACTTC.